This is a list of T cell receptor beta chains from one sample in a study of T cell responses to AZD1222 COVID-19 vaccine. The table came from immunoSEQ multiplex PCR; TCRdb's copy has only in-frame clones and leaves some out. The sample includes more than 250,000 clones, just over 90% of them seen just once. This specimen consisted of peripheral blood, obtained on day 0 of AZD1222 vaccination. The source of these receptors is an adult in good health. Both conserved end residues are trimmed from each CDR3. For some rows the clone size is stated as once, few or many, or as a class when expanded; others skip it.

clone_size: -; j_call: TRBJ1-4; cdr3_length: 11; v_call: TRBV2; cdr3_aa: ASSVGINEKLF
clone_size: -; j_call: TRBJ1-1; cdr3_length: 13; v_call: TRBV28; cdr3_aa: ASSTPTGLNTEAF
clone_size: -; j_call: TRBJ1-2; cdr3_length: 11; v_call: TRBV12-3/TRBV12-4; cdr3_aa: ASSGRTGSGYT
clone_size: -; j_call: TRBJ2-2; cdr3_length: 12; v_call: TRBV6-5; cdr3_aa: ASSPTPNTGELF
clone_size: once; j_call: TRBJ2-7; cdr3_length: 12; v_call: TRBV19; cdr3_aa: ASSPLDRSYEQY
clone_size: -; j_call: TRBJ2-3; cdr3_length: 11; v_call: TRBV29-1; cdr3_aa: SVGTLSTDTQY
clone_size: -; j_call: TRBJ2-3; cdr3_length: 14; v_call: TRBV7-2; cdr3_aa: ASSTTPRPSVDTQY
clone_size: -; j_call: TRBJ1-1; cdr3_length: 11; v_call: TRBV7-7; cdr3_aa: ASSSGLDTEAF
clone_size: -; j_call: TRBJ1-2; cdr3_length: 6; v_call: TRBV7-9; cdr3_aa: ASSLYT
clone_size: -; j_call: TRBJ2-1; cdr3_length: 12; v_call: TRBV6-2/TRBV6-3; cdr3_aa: ASSDGGSYNEQF
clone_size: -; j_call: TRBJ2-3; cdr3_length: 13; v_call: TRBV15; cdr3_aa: ATSKREGGIDTQY
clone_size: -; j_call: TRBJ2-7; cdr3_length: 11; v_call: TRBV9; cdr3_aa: ASSEGVTYEQY
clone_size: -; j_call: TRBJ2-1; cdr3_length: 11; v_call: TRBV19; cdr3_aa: ASRTSGGDEQF
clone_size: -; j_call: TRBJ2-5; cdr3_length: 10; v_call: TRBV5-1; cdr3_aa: ASSLAKETQY
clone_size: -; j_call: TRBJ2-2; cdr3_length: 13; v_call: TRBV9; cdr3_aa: ASSAKTGGGGELF
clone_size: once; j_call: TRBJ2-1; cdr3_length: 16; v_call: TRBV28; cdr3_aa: ASSPNPRLAGEENEQF
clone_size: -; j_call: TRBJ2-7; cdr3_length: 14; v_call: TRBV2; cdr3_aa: ASSEGVRDREYEQY
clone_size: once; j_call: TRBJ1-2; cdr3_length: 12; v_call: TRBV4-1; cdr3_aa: ASSQEGLGYGYT
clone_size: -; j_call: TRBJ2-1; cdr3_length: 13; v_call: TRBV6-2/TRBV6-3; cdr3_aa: ASSSAGLLYNEQF
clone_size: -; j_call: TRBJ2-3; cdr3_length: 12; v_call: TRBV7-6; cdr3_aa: ASSSRGGTDTQY
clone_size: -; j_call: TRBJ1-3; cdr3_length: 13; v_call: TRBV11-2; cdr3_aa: ASSTLGGSGNTIY
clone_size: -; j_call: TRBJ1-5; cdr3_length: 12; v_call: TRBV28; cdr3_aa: ASTSGQGDQPQH
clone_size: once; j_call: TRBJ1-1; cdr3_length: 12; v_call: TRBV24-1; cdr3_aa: ATSDPDRGGEAF
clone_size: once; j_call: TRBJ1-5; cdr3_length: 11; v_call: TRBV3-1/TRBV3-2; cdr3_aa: ASSQGRVGPQH
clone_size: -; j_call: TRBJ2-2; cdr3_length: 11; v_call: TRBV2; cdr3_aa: ASSSVGGGELF
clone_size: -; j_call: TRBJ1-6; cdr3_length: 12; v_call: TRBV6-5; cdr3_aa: ASSPRGNNSPLH
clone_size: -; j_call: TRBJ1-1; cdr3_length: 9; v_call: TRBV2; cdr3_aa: ASSGYTEAF
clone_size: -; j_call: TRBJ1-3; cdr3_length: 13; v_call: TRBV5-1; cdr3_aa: ASSLLAASGNTIY
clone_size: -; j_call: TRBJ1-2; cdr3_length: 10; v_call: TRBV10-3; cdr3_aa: AIRLDSYGYT
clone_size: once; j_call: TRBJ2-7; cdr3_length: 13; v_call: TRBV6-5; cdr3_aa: ASRPDRVPPYEQY
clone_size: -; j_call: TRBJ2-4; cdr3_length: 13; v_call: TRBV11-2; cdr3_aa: ASSPASSRVSIQY
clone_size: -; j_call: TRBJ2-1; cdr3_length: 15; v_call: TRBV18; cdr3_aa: ASSPRTSGGLYNEQF
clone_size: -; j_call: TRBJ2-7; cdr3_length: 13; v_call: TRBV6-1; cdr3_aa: ASSEGGGLSYEQY
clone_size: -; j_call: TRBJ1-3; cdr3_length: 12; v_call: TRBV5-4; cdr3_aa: ASSPGGSGNTIY
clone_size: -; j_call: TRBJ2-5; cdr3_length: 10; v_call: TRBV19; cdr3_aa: ASSIDLKTQY
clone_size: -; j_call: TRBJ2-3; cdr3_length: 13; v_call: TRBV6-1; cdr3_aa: ASSEGGAYTDTQY
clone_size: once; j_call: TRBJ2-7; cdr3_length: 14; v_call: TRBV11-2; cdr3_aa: ASSVSGTGASYEQY
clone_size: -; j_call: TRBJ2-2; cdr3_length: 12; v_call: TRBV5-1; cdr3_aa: ASSDAAGTGELF